The 11 T cell receptor beta chains below come from one sample, sequenced in a study of CD8 T cells in ankylosing spondylitis. TCRdb reprocessed the 5' RACE reads with MiXCR, giving one entry per CDR3 protein. The repertoire holds nearly 250,000 distinct CDR3 sequences, with approximately 30% as singletons. The sample comprised blood, either unsorted or a sorted T cell fraction (not recorded which). The receptors shown here come from a male donor with ankylosing spondylitis or in good health (not recorded which).

This clonotype was seen a few times. V usage is TRBV10-2 and J usage is TRBJ2-7; 7 bases align to TRBD1. The ends lost 10 bases at V and 0 bases at J; junction bases unmatched: 6. CDR3 length: 13 residues. Germline CDR1 reads WSHSY; CDR2 reads SAAADI. The chain's CDR3 is CATGTDLSYEQYF. CDR3 nucleotide sequence: TGCGCCACCGGGACAGATCTCTCCTACGAGCAGTACTTC.

Only a few counts were recorded for this clonotype. The chain uses TRBV10-2 and TRBJ1-2; D is ambiguous. Deletions cut 8 bases from V and 4 bases from J, with 14 bases between. Germline-derived CDR1 and CDR2 are WSHSY and SAAADI. The CDR3 loop spans 13 amino acids. CDR3 amino acids: CASWTISAYGYTF. CDR3 coding DNA: TGCGCCAGCTGGACGATCAGTGCCTATGGCTACACCTTC.

This chain joins TRBV7-6 and TRBJ2-1, with D unclear. V lost 3 bases, J lost 6 bases, and 6 bases lay in between. Germline V gene lookup returns CDR1 SGHVS and CDR2 FNYEAQ. The CDR3 has 12 residues. As DNA, the CDR3 is TGTGCCAGCAGCTTTCTCTCCAATGAGCAGTTCTTC. Protein sequence: CASSFLSNEQFF.

The chain uses TRBV7-8 and TRBJ2-1; 11 bases match TRBD2. Germline trimming cut 0 bases from V and 7 bases from J; bases unmatched to any gene: 8. Germline CDR1 SGHVS, CDR2 FQNEAQ. The CDR3 has 17 amino acids. For the CDR3, the DNA is TGTGCCAGCAGCTTAGCCCTCACGGGACTAGCGGCGAATGAGCAGTTCTTC. Translated: CASSLALTGLAANEQFF.

The chain carries TRBV4-2 and TRBJ2-3; 15 bases fit TRBD2. The germline CDR1 and CDR2 sequences are LGHNA and YNFKEQ. The CDR3 spans 19 residues. Trimming cost V 0 bases and J 9 bases; bases outside gene matches: 13. The CDR3 nucleotides are TGTGCCAGCAGCCAAGATTTGCGGACTAGCGGGGGGGCCGTAGTCACGCAGTATTTT. This encodes CASSQDLRTSGGAVVTQYF.

The rearrangement uses TRBV6-5 and TRBJ1-1; weak D call: TRBD1 (5 bases). The CDR3 totals 14 residues. CDR1 and CDR2 from the germline V gene are MNHEY and SVGAGI. Trimming stripped 4 bases from V and 5 bases from J, with 14 bases between. The CDR3 region has the DNA TGTGCCAGCAGTTTCCCGCCGGGGGTTACTGAAGCTTTCTTT. Amino acid sequence: CASSFPPGVTEAFF.

The V call is TRBV5-6, the J call TRBJ2-3, with 10 bases that match TRBD2. This CDR3 contains 15 residues. V was clipped by 4 bases and J by 2 bases; unmatched bases: 4. CDR1 is SGHDT, CDR2 YYEEEE, per germline. The CDR3 spells CASSPLAGITDTQYF. In DNA, the CDR3 is TGTGCCAGCAGCCCACTAGCGGGGATCACAGATACGCAGTATTTT. The full variable domain, with the rest looked up from reference TRBV5-6 and TRBJ2-3, is DAGVTQSPTHLIKTRGQQVTLRCSPKSGHDTVSWYQQALGQGPQFIFQYYEEEERQRGNFPDRFSGHQFPNYSSELNVNALLLGDSALYLCASSPLAGITDTQYFGPGTRLTVL.

The rearrangement uses TRBV7-9 and TRBJ2-1, with a possible D match to TRBD2 (6 bases). Germline-derived CDR1 and CDR2 are SEHNR and FQNEAQ (reference sequence). V dropped 4 bases and J dropped 3 bases, with 13 bases sitting between them. CDR3 length: 15 residues. The CDR3 is CASSSTSLGYNEQFF. In nucleotides, the CDR3 is TGTGCCAGCAGCTCGACTAGTCTGGGCTACAATGAGCAGTTCTTC.

This clonotype occurred a few times. V is TRBV11-2 and J is TRBJ1-4; 8 bases are shared with TRBD1. CDR3 length equals 17 residues. Germline V lookup: CDR1 SGHAT, CDR2 FQNNGV. J gave up 3 bases and V 1 base, and 7 bases lay outside the gene matches. Here the CDR3 reads CASSLGARGLSNEKLFF. DNA of the CDR3: TGTGCCAGCAGCTTAGGGGCCAGGGGGCTCTCTAATGAAAAACTGTTTTTT. Using reference TRBV11-2 and TRBJ1-4 for the parts outside the CDR3, the full variable domain is EAGVAQSPRYKIIEKRQSVAFWCNPISGHATLYWYQQILGQGPKLLIQFQNNGVVDDSQLPKDRFSAERLKGVDSTLKIQPAKLEDSAVYLCASSLGARGLSNEKLFFGSGTQLSVL.

The chain carries TRBV12-3 or TRBV12-4 and TRBJ2-7; TRBD1 matches 7 bases. The J segment lost 6 bases and the V segment lost 5 bases, leaving 4 bases of the junction unmatched. The CDR3 totals 12 residues. This CDR3 is CASSVQGIEQYF. CDR3 DNA sequence: TGTGCCAGCAGTGTACAGGGGATCGAGCAGTACTTC.

In its sample, this clonotype was seen a few times. The chain is built from TRBV7-8 and TRBJ2-3; TRBD2 matches 9 bases. With V trimmed by 7 bases and J by 0 bases, 11 bases remained unmatched. The CDR3 contains 17 residues. Germline CDR1 is SGHVS and CDR2 is FQNEAQ. In DNA, the CDR3 is TGTGCCAGCAAGAGGGCTAGCGGGACTTCTAGCACAGATACGCAGTATTTT. It specifies CASKRASGTSSTDTQYF.